This entry is about one T cell receptor (beta chain). The antigen remains unidentified. This entry belongs to a study of shared clonotypes between healthy human individuals. Whole-study context: Per-donor plates numbered three CD4 naive, three CD4 memory, two CD8 naive and one CD8 memory.

Deletions cut 1 base from V and 7 bases from J, with 18 bases between. The CDR3 contains 15 residues. Germline V lookup: CDR1 SGHDT, CDR2 YYEEEE. The repertoire was sequenced with immunoSEQ multiplex PCR; TCRdb's copy has only in-frame clones and lacks some. This sample has some 2 million clones; about 95% occur once, and the top ten carry roughly 1%. Only CD45RO-negative cells positively selected for CCR7 counted as naive CD8 cells, so terminally differentiated effector memory CD45RA+ cells were excluded. The donors were adults (healthy and HIV-negative) with no recent acute infections or vaccinations. The study, taken as a whole, reports: Generation probabilities of non-shared clonotypes were lower (relative to those shared by all four donors). Sampling covered blood only; tissue repertoires likely differ.

Sequencing was carried out using naive CD8+ T cells sorted from blood. The sequence derives from a man aged 18 to 30 in good health. This chain links TRBV5-6 with TRBJ2-7, with D maybe TRBD2 (5 bases). CDR3 protein: CASSLYLTTKNEQYF. The CDR3 coding sequence is TGTGCCAGCAGCTTGTATCTGACTACCAAAAATGAGCAGTACTTC.